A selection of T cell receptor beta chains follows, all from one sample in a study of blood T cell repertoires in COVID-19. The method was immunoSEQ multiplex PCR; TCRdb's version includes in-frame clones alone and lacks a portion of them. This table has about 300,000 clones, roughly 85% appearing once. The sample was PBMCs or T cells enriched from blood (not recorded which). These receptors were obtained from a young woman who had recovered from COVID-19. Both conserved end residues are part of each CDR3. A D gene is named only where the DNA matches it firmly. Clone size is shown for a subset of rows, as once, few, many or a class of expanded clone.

cdr3_aa: CASSFDRDTEAFF; cdr3_nt: TGTGCCAGCAGTTTCGACAGGGACACTGAAGCTTTCTTT; d_call: TRBD1; clone_size: -; j_call: TRBJ1-1; v_call: TRBV6-5
cdr3_aa: CASSQGLAEAFF; cdr3_nt: TGTGCCAGCAGCCAAGGGCTAGCGGAAGCTTTCTTT; d_call: -; clone_size: -; j_call: TRBJ1-1; v_call: TRBV6-5
cdr3_aa: CASSLNFVAGPQGNEQFF; cdr3_nt: TGCGCCAGCAGCTTGAACTTCGTCGCCGGCCCGCAGGGTAATGAGCAGTTCTTC; d_call: -; clone_size: -; j_call: TRBJ2-1; v_call: TRBV5-1
cdr3_aa: CASSSQGGVLYEQYF; cdr3_nt: TGTGCCAGCAGTTCTCAGGGTGGGGTCCTTTACGAGCAGTACTTC; d_call: -; clone_size: -; j_call: TRBJ2-7; v_call: TRBV6-5
cdr3_aa: CATSEPGQFKLFF; cdr3_nt: TGTGCCACCAGTGAACCGGGACAGTTTAAACTGTTTTTT; d_call: TRBD1; clone_size: -; j_call: TRBJ1-4; v_call: TRBV24-1
cdr3_aa: CASRGLASNSPLHF; cdr3_nt: TGTGCCAGCAGAGGACTTGCCTCCAATTCACCCCTCCACTTT; d_call: -; clone_size: -; j_call: TRBJ1-6; v_call: TRBV6-5
cdr3_aa: CASSNDRPGLFF; cdr3_nt: TGTGCCAGCAGCAACGACAGGCCGGGGCTGTTTTTT; d_call: -; clone_size: once; j_call: TRBJ1-4; v_call: TRBV6-5
cdr3_aa: CASSSTGGNGYTF; cdr3_nt: TGTGCCAGCAGTTCGACAGGGGGGAATGGCTACACCTTC; d_call: TRBD1; clone_size: few; j_call: TRBJ1-2; v_call: TRBV6-5
cdr3_aa: CAGSYSSTRVRAQPQHF; cdr3_nt: TGTGCCGGCAGTTACTCCTCGACTCGAGTCCGCGCTCAGCCCCAGCATTTT; d_call: -; clone_size: once; j_call: TRBJ1-5; v_call: TRBV6-2/TRBV6-3
cdr3_aa: CASSKGTTINYGYTF; cdr3_nt: TGTGCCAGCAGCAAAGGTACAACTATAAACTATGGCTACACCTTC; d_call: -; clone_size: -; j_call: TRBJ1-2; v_call: TRBV21-1
cdr3_aa: CASSQDLRGNTEAFF; cdr3_nt: TGCGCCAGCAGCCAAGATCTCCGGGGGAACACTGAAGCTTTCTTT; d_call: -; clone_size: -; j_call: TRBJ1-1; v_call: TRBV4-1
cdr3_aa: CASSDWGLLSGANVLTF; cdr3_nt: TGTGCCAGCAGTGATTGGGGACTGCTCTCTGGGGCCAACGTCCTGACTTTC; d_call: -; clone_size: -; j_call: TRBJ2-6; v_call: TRBV2
cdr3_aa: CATSKYRGHTEAFF; cdr3_nt: TGTGCCACCAGCAAATACAGGGGGCATACTGAAGCTTTCTTT; d_call: TRBD1; clone_size: -; j_call: TRBJ1-1; v_call: TRBV15
cdr3_aa: CASSPIGRDGYTF; cdr3_nt: TGTGCCAGCTCACCCATCGGGCGGGATGGCTACACCTTC; d_call: -; clone_size: -; j_call: TRBJ1-2; v_call: TRBV18
cdr3_aa: CASSLKGQKKTDTQYF; cdr3_nt: TGCGCCAGCAGCTTAAAGGGACAGAAAAAGACAGATACGCAGTATTTT; d_call: TRBD1; clone_size: -; j_call: TRBJ2-3; v_call: TRBV5-1
cdr3_aa: CASSPPRGRGVVDF; cdr3_nt: TGTGCCAGCAGCCCCCCGCGTGGGCGGGGAGTCGTGGATTTT; d_call: -; clone_size: few; j_call: TRBJ2-3; v_call: TRBV4-2
cdr3_aa: CASSYSEGTGGEKLFF; cdr3_nt: TGTGCCAGCAGTTATTCGGAAGGGACAGGGGGAGAAAAACTGTTTTTT; d_call: TRBD1; clone_size: -; j_call: TRBJ1-4; v_call: TRBV6-5
cdr3_aa: CASNPKTQTSTDTQYF; cdr3_nt: TGTGCCAGCAACCCCAAGACACAAACTAGCACAGATACGCAGTATTTT; d_call: -; clone_size: -; j_call: TRBJ2-3; v_call: TRBV2
cdr3_aa: CASSLTGATGTEAFF; cdr3_nt: TGCGCCAGCAGCTTAACAGGGGCCACCGGCACTGAAGCTTTCTTT; d_call: TRBD1; clone_size: -; j_call: TRBJ1-1; v_call: TRBV5-1
cdr3_aa: CASSHRQGVLDNYGYTF; cdr3_nt: TGTGCCAGCAGCCACAGACAGGGTGTCCTCGATAACTATGGCTACACCTTC; d_call: TRBD1; clone_size: -; j_call: TRBJ1-2; v_call: TRBV7-9
cdr3_aa: CASSLTRGREQYF; cdr3_nt: TGTGCCAGCAGCTTAACAAGGGGGCGCGAGCAGTACTTC; d_call: TRBD1; clone_size: -; j_call: TRBJ2-7; v_call: TRBV7-3
cdr3_aa: CASSPSAGGPPSYEQFF; cdr3_nt: TGTGCCAGCAGCCCCTCAGCGGGGGGACCCCCTTCGTATGAGCAGTTCTTC; d_call: TRBD2; clone_size: once; j_call: TRBJ2-1; v_call: TRBV9
cdr3_aa: CASSEVARGWRQPQHF; cdr3_nt: TGTGCCAGCAGTGAAGTAGCCAGGGGGTGGAGACAGCCCCAGCATTTT; d_call: TRBD1; clone_size: -; j_call: TRBJ1-5; v_call: TRBV2
cdr3_aa: CASSIGDSSSYNSPLHF; cdr3_nt: TGTGCCAGTAGTATCGGAGACAGCAGCTCCTATAATTCACCCCTCCACTTT; d_call: -; clone_size: -; j_call: TRBJ1-6; v_call: TRBV19
cdr3_aa: CASSQGRGTYEQYF; cdr3_nt: TGTGCCAGCAGCCAAGGTCGGGGTACCTACGAGCAGTACTTC; d_call: -; clone_size: -; j_call: TRBJ2-7; v_call: TRBV3-1/TRBV3-2
cdr3_aa: CASSPSGGEEKLFF; cdr3_nt: TGCGCCAGCAGTCCTTCGGGGGGGGAGGAAAAACTGTTTTTT; d_call: -; clone_size: -; j_call: TRBJ1-4; v_call: TRBV23-1